A single sample gave rise to the 7 T cell receptor beta chains below, sequenced in a study of T cells in Graves' hyperthyroidism and ophthalmopathy. TCR beta CDR3 regions were amplified from RNA transcripts. The TCR CDR3 first-round RT-PCR relied on the HTBI primer set. TCRdb re-called the multiplex PCR reads through MiXCR, storing one row per CDR3 protein. The sample consists of roughly 400,000 distinct CDR3 sequences, 20% to 25% of them appearing once. Sequenced material: blood. The receptors stem from a man between 45 and 60 years old with Graves' hyperthyroidism.

With regard to this clonotype: One junction end disagrees with the germline gene, perhaps due to a read error. This chain links TRBV5-1 with TRBJ2-7, with D tentatively TRBD1 (6 bases). CDR1 and CDR2 (germline): SGHRS, YFSETQ. The CDR3 is made up of 13 amino acids. The CDR3 bases are TGTGCCAGCAGTGGGGGACAAACCTACGAGCAGTACTTC. This translates into CASSGGQTYEQYF.

The chain employs TRBV7-9 and TRBJ2-5; possibly TRBD1 for D (6 bases). Germline values: CDR1 SEHNR, CDR2 FQNEAQ (reference sequence). This CDR3 has 16 amino acids. V was pared by 5 bases and J by 1 base, with 17 bases between. CDR3: CASSAPGTTIQETQYF. The CDR3 region has the DNA TGTGCCAGCAGCGCCCCCGGGACAACTATCCAAGAGACCCAGTACTTC.

This clonotype was observed many times. This chain joins TRBV28 and TRBJ1-1, with D possibly being TRBD1 (5 bases). The CDR3 has 11 residues. Germline V gene sequence: CDR1 MDHEN, CDR2 SYDVKM. In DNA form, the CDR3 reads TGTGTGGTGCGGGGGTACACTGAAGCTTTCTTT. Protein: CVVRGYTEAFF.

The J gene is TRBJ2-1, the V gene TRBV10-2; D gene unclear. The germline CDR1 and CDR2 sequences are WSHSY and SAAADI. V lost 3 bases, J lost 0 bases, and 12 bases lay in between. The CDR3 extends over 16 amino acids. The CDR3 sequence: CASSDLSASSYNEQFF. The CDR3 DNA reads TGCGCCAGCAGTGATCTGAGCGCAAGCTCCTACAATGAGCAGTTCTTC.

This clonotype was observed a handful of times. The rearrangement links TRBV7-3 to TRBJ2-5; 11 nucleotides agree with TRBD2. This CDR3 comprises 15 residues. Germline lookup yields CDR1 SGHTA and CDR2 FQGTGA. The ends lost 3 bases at V and 4 bases at J; junction bases unmatched: 4. In DNA form, the CDR3 reads TGTGCCAGCAGCTTTCTAGCGGGAGGTGGAGAGACCCAGTACTTC. It specifies CASSFLAGGGETQYF.

This clonotype was detected only a few times. The chain employs TRBV19 and TRBJ2-5; D may be TRBD2 (6 bases). V was clipped by 5 bases and J by 5 bases, with 15 bases between them. The CDR3 totals 14 residues. From germline, CDR1 is LNHDA and CDR2 SQIVND (reference sequence). The CDR3, as DNA: TGTGCCAGTAGTGTCGGGAGTAAGGGGGAGACCCAGTACTTC. This translates into CASSVGSKGETQYF.

This clonotype was recorded at least ten times. J is TRBJ2-5 and V is TRBV11-3; 9 bases are shared with TRBD1. The CDR3 extends over 15 amino acids. After removal of 5 bases from V and 6 bases from J, the junction contained 10 bases not matched to a gene. Germline CDR1 and CDR2: SGHNT and YENEEA. CDR3 protein: CASSLRVQGAKTQYF. DNA of the CDR3: TGTGCCAGCAGCCTACGGGTACAGGGGGCGAAGACCCAGTACTTC. The entire variable domain, with the rest obtained from reference TRBV11-3 and TRBJ2-5, is as follows: EAGVVQSPRYKIIEKKQPVAFWCNPISGHNTLYWYLQNLGQGPELLIRYENEEAVDDSQLPKDRFSAERLKGVDSTLKIQPAELGDSAVYLCASSLRVQGAKTQYFGPGTRLLVL.